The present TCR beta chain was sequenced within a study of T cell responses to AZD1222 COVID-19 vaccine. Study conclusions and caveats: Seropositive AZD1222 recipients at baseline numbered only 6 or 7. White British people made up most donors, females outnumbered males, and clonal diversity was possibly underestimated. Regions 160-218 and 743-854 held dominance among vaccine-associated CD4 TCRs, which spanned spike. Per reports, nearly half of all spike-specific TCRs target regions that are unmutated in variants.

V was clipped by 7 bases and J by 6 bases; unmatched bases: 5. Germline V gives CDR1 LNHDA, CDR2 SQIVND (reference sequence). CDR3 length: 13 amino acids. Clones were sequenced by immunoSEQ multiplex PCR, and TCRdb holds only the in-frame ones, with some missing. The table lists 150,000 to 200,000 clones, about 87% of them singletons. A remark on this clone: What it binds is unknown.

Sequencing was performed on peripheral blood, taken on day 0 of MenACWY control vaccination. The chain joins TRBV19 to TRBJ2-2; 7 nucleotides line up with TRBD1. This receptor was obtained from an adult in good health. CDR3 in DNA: TGTGCCAGTATGGGGCAGGGGGCCGGGGAGCTGTTTTTT. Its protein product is CASMGQGAGELFF.